What follows are 12 T cell receptor beta chains derived from one specimen sequenced in a study of T cell repertoires in cytomegalovirus infection. MiXCR, applied by TCRdb to the reads, yields one record per CDR3 protein. The table shows more than 85,000 distinct CDR3 sequences, with about 17% occurring only once. The sample comprised PBMCs. Receptors originate from a human donor in good health (CMV status not recorded). Some clones in this sample may be carry-over from other donors' samples.

The chain carries TRBV6-6 and TRBJ2-2; 13 nucleotides line up with TRBD2. CDR1 and CDR2 from the germline V gene are MNHNY and SVGAGI (reference sequence). The CDR3 consists of 15 residues. V dropped 7 bases and J dropped 5; count of bases not matched to a gene: 4. The DNA for the CDR3 is TGTGCCAGCAAACAACTAGCGGGGGGGACCGGGGAGCTGTTTTTT. Its translation is CASKQLAGGTGELFF.

There are a few counts of this clonotype. V and J are TRBV18 and TRBJ2-3; 10 positions match TRBD2. Trimming removed 7 bases from V and 2 bases from J; junction bases left unmatched: 6. This CDR3 has 15 residues. The germline CDR1 and CDR2 sequences are KGHSH and LQKENI. The CDR3: CASCSGGPLTDTQYF. In nucleotides, the CDR3 is TGTGCCAGCTGTAGCGGGGGGCCTCTCACAGATACGCAGTATTTT.

The CDR3 sequence: CASTRNAGANYGYTF. The CDR3 DNA follows: TGTGCCAGCACCCGAAATGCCGGTGCTAACTATGGCTACACCTTC. This chain connects TRBV12-3 or TRBV12-4 to TRBJ1-2, with D uncertain. This CDR3 comprises 15 residues. V lost 7 bases and J 0 bases, leaving 15 bases between the germline ends.

This clonotype was counted only a few times. The chain joins TRBV7-2 to TRBJ1-2; a possible D gene is TRBD1 (5 bases). V lost 4 bases, J lost 6 bases, and 15 bases lay in between. This CDR3 has 14 residues. Germline assignment: CDR1 SGHTA and CDR2 FQGNSA. CDR3 sequence: CASSSAQGRDGYTF. DNA of the CDR3: TGTGCCAGCAGCTCAGCTCAGGGAAGAGATGGCTACACCTTC.

This clonotype was observed at least ten times. The chain combines TRBV7-2 with TRBJ2-3; D gene uncertain. In germline, CDR1 is SGHTA, CDR2 FQGNSA. V lost 8 bases to trimming and J lost 6 bases, with 9 bases between them. CDR3 length: 11 amino acids. The CDR3 nucleotides are TGTGCCAGCGCTTACGGCGATACGCAGTATTTT. This translates into CASAYGDTQYF.

To note about this clonotype: A junction boundary mismatches the germline segment, possibly from a read error. The chain couples TRBV14 to TRBJ1-2, with D tentatively TRBD1 (5 bases). Germline V lookup: CDR1 SGHDN, CDR2 FVKESK. This CDR3 region has 15 residues. The DNA of the CDR3 is TGTGCCGGCAGCCCAGGAAGGTGGGGGATCTATGGCTACACCTTC. Translation: CAGSPGRWGIYGYTF.

This clonotype was counted many times. The V gene is TRBV7-9, the J gene TRBJ2-7, with 9 positions matching TRBD1. The CDR3 is 15 amino acids. Germline assignment: CDR1 SEHNR and CDR2 FQNEAQ (reference sequence). With 5 bases clipped from V and 5 bases from J, the junction kept 10 bases outside the gene matches. The CDR3: CASSRYPTGGNEQYF. The CDR3 nucleotides read TGTGCCAGCAGCCGATACCCGACAGGGGGGAACGAGCAGTACTTC.

This sequence joins TRBV19 and TRBJ2-1, with 10 bases that match TRBD2. J was trimmed by 4 bases and V by 7 bases; bases with no gene match: 4. This CDR3 spans 14 amino acids. In germline, CDR1 is LNHDA, CDR2 SQIVND (reference sequence). The CDR3 reads CASTTGLAYNEQFF. CDR3 coding DNA: TGTGCCAGTACCACGGGACTAGCGTACAATGAGCAGTTCTTC.

The chain uses TRBV5-1 and TRBJ2-1; D possibly corresponds to TRBD1 (6 bases). V dropped 4 bases and J dropped 14 bases, with 19 bases sitting between them. This CDR3 contains 13 residues. The germline V gene has CDR1 SGHRS and CDR2 YFSETQ. CDR3 DNA sequence: TGCGCCAGCAGCCCTCGGCTGGGGGCCTTAAAGTTCTTC. It specifies CASSPRLGALKFF.

This clonotype was counted a few times. This chain joins TRBV12-3 or TRBV12-4 and TRBJ1-1; tentative D call: TRBD1 (5 bases). The CDR3 totals 14 residues. V lost 5 bases, J lost 2 bases, and 12 bases lay in between. The CDR3 loop is CASSGDLLNTEAFF. The CDR3 DNA is TGTGCCAGCAGTGGGGACCTGCTAAACACTGAAGCTTTCTTT.

The chain recombines TRBV30 with TRBJ1-5, with D possibly TRBD1 on 6 matching bases. There are 13 residues in the CDR3. Trimming shortened V by 1 base and J by 4 bases, and 8 bases separated the two germline ends. Germline loops: CDR1 GTSNPN, CDR2 SVGIG (reference sequence). DNA of the CDR3: TGTGCCTGGAGTGAACAGGGAAATCAGCCCCAGCATTTT. Protein: CAWSEQGNQPQHF. The variable domain in full, with the rest retrieved from reference TRBV30 and TRBJ1-5, is SQTIHQWPATLVQPVGSPLSLECTVEGTSNPNLYWYRQAAGRGLQLLFYSVGIGQISSEVPQNLSASRPQDRQFILSSKKLLLSDSGFYLCAWSEQGNQPQHFGDGTRLSIL.

Only a few counts were recorded for this clonotype. V is TRBV11-2 and J is TRBJ1-1; 9 bases are a match to TRBD1. The CDR3 extends over 16 amino acids. Germline values: CDR1 SGHAT, CDR2 FQNNGV. Trimming at V came to 5 bases and at J to 1 base, leaving 8 bases not matched to a gene. Written as DNA, the CDR3 is TGTGCCAGCAGCCTTACAGGGGGCAGCGGGAACACTGAAGCTTTCTTT. It codes for CASSLTGGSGNTEAFF. Based on the CDR3 plus reference TRBV11-2 and TRBJ1-1, the full variable domain is EAGVAQSPRYKIIEKRQSVAFWCNPISGHATLYWYQQILGQGPKLLIQFQNNGVVDDSQLPKDRFSAERLKGVDSTLKIQPAKLEDSAVYLCASSLTGGSGNTEAFFGQGTRLTVV.